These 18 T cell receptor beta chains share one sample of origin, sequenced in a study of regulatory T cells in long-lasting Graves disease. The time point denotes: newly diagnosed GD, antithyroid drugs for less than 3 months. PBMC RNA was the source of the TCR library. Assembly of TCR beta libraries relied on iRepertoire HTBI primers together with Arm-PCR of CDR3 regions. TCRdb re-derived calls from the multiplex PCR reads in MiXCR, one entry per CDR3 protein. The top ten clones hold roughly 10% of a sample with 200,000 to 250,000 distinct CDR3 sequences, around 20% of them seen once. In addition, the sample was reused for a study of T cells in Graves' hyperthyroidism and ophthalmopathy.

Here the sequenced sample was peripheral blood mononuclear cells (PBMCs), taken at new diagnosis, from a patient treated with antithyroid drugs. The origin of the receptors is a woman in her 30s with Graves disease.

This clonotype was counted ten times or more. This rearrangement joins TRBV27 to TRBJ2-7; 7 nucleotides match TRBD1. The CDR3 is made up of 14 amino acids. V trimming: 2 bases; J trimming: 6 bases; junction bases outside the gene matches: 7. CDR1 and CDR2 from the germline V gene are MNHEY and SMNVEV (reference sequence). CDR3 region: CASSLQGVGREQYF. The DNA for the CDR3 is TGTGCCAGCAGTTTACAGGGGGTCGGACGCGAGCAGTACTTC.

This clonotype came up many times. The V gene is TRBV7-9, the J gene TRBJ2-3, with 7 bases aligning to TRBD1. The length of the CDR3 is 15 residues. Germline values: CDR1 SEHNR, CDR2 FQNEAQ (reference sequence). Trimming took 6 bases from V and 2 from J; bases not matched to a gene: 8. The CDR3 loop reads CASSTNRGNTDTQYF. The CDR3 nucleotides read TGTGCCAGCAGTACCAACAGGGGAAACACAGATACGCAGTATTTT.

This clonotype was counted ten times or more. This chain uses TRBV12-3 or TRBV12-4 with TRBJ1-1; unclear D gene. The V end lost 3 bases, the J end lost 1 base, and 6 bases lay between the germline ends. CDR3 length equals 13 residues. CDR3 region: CASSFNRNTEAFF. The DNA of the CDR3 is TGTGCCAGCAGTTTCAACAGGAACACTGAAGCTTTCTTT.

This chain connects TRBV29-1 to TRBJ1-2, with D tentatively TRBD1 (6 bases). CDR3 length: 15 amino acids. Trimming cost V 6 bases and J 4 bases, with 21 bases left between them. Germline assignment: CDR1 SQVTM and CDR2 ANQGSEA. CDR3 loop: CSVGVSGASVYGYTF. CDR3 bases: TGCAGCGTGGGGGTATCGGGGGCCTCCGTCTATGGCTACACCTTC.

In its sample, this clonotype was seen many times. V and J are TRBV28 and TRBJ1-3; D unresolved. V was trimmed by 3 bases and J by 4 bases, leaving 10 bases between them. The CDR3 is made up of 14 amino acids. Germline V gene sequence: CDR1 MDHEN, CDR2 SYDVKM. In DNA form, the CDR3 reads TGTGCCAGCAGTTTCCGTTACCCCGGAAACACCATATATTTT. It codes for CASSFRYPGNTIYF.

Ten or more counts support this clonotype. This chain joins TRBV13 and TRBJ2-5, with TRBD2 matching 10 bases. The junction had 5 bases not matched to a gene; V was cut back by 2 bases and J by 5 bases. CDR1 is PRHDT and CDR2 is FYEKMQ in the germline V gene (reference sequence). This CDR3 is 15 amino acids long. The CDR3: CASSLKGSGGETQYF. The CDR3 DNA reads TGTGCCAGCAGCTTAAAGGGTAGCGGGGGGGAGACCCAGTACTTC.

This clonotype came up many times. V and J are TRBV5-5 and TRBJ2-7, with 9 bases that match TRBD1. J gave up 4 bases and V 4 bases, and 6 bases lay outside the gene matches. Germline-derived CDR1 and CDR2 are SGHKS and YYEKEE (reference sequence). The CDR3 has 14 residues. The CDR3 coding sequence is TGTGCCAGCAGCCCGGGACAGGGTGGGTACGAGCAGTACTTC. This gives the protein CASSPGQGGYEQYF.

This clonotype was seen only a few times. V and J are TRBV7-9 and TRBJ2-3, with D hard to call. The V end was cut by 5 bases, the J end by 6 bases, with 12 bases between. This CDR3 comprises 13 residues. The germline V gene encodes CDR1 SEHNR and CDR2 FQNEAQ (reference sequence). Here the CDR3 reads CASSARISDTQYF. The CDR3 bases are TGTGCCAGCAGCGCAAGGATCTCGGATACGCAGTATTTT. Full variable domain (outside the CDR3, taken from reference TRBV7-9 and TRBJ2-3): DTGVSQNPRHKITKRGQNVTFRCDPISEHNRLYWYRQTLGQGPEFLTYFQNEAQLEKSRLLSDRFSAERPKGSFSTLEIQRTEQGDSAMYLCASSARISDTQYFGPGTRLTVL.

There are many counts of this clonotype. This CDR3 reads CASSVAQWGGNTIYF. In nucleotides, the CDR3 is TGTGCCAGCAGCGTAGCTCAATGGGGCGGAAACACCATATATTTT. The J gene is TRBJ1-3, the V gene TRBV9; TRBD1 might be the D (5 bases). This CDR3 comprises 15 residues. Germline values: CDR1 SGDLS, CDR2 YYNGEE. With 0 bases removed from V and 4 bases from J, the gap between germline ends came to 11 bases.

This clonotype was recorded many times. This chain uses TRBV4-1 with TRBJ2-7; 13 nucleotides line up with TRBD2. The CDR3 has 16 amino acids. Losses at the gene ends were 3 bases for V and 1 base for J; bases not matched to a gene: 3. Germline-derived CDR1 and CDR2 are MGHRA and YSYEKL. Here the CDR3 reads CASSQRGLAGSYEQYF. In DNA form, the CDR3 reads TGCGCCAGCAGCCAGAGGGGACTAGCGGGATCCTACGAGCAGTACTTC.

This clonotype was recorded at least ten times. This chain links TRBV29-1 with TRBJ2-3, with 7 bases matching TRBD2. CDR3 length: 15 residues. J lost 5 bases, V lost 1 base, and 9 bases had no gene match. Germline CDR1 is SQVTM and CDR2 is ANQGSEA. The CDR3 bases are TGCAGCGTTGAAGGGACTAGAGGGTGGCAAGATACGCAGTATTTT. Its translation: CSVEGTRGWQDTQYF.

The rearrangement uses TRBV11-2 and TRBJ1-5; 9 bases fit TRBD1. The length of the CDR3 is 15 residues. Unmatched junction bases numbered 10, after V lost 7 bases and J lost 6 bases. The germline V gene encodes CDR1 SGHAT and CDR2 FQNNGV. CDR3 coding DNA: TGTGCCAGCAACACAGGGGGCGAGGTAGCTCAGCCCCAGCATTTT. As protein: CASNTGGEVAQPQHF.

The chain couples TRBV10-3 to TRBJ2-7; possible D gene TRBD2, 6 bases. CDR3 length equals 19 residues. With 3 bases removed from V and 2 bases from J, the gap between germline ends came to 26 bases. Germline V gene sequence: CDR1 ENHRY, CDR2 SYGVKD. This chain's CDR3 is CAISEVGRQKLNHPYEQYF. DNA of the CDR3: TGTGCCATCAGTGAAGTGGGGAGGCAGAAACTCAACCATCCCTACGAGCAGTACTTC.

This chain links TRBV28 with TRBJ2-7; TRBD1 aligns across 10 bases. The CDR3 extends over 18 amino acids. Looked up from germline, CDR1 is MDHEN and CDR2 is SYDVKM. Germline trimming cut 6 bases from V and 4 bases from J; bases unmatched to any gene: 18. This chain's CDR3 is CASRRPFFRDRGIYEQYF. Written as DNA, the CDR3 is TGTGCCAGCAGACGCCCCTTTTTCCGGGACAGGGGAATTTACGAGCAGTACTTC.

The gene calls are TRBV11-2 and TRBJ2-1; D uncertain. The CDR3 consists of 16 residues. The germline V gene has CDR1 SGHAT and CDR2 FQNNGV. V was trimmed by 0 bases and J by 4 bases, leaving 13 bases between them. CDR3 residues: CASSLEFSGLYNEQFF. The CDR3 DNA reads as TGTGCCAGCAGCTTAGAATTCTCGGGCCTTTACAATGAGCAGTTCTTC.

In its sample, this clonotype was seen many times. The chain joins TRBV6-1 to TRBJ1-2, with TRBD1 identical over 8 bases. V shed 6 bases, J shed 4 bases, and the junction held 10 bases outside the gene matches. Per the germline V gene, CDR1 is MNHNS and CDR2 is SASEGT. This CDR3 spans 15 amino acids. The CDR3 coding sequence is TGTGCCAGCAGGCCCCAGGACAGGGATGTCTATGGCTACACCTTC. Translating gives CASRPQDRDVYGYTF.

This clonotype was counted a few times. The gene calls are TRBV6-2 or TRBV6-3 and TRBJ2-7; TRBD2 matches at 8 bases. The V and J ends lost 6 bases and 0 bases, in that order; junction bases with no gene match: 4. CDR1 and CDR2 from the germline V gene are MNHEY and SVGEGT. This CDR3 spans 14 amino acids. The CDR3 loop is CASRSGTSSYEQYF. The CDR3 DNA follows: TGTGCCAGCAGGAGCGGGACTAGCTCCTACGAGCAGTACTTC.

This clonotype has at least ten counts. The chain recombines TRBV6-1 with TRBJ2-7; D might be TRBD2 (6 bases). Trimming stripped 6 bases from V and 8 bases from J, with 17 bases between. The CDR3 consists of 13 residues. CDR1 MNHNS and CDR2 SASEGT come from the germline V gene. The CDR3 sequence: CASSPEAGGKQYF. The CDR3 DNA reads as TGTGCCAGCAGCCCAGAGGCTGGGGGGAAGCAGTACTTC.